The 23 T cell receptor beta chains presented below share a single source sample, sequenced in a study (dated by TCRdb to about 2015). The method behind the library was 5' RACE. Instrument on record: Illumina MiSeq. TCRdb trimmed the raw reads at Q25, called clones with MiXCR and kept productive beta chains. Under each unique CDR3 protein, matching rows form one entry showing the most common genes and DNA. The sample records about 40,000 distinct CDR3 sequences, around 18% of which are singletons. The top ten constitute under 3.5% of the sample. The sample was naive CD4+ T cells sorted from a lymph node. Per the publication, the cell subset or site label means: naive CD4+ T cells, CD4+CD45RA+CD25-. These receptors came from a female donor with breast cancer.

This clonotype occurred a few times. The chain joins TRBV5-1 to TRBJ1-1; 7 bases are shared with TRBD1. Unmatched junction bases numbered 15, after V lost 8 bases and J lost 5 bases. The V gene's germline CDR1 is SGHRS and CDR2 YFSETQ. The CDR3 spans 15 residues. CDR3 protein: CASSGAGTVGTEAFF. In DNA form, the CDR3 reads TGCGCCAGTTCGGGGGCTGGGACAGTCGGAACTGAAGCTTTCTTT.

In its sample, this clonotype was seen a few times. This chain links TRBV7-2 with TRBJ1-5; no firm D call. The length of the CDR3 is 15 residues. CDR1 and CDR2 from the germline V gene are SGHTA and FQGNSA. The ends were cut back, 1 base at V and 4 bases at J, with 11 bases in the middle. The CDR3 loop reads CASSLENRRNQPQHF. The CDR3 DNA reads as TGTGCCAGCAGCTTAGAGAATAGAAGGAATCAGCCCCAGCATTTT.

The chain combines TRBV7-2 with TRBJ2-1, with 7 nucleotides matching TRBD1. The V gene end was trimmed by 4 bases and the J gene end by 3 bases; junction bases not matched to a gene: 6. Germline CDR1 is SGHTA and CDR2 is FQGNSA. The CDR3 extends over 15 amino acids. CDR3 loop: CASSSAGGVYNEQFF. Written as DNA, the CDR3 is TGTGCCAGCAGCTCGGCAGGGGGAGTCTACAATGAGCAGTTCTTC.

Turning to this clonotype: The junction and the germline gene differ at one end; a read error may be behind it. The CDR3 reads CSVSEGSYKQYF. CDR3 DNA: TGCAGCGTCTCTGAGGGTTCCTACAAGCAGTACTTC. The chain combines TRBV29-1 with TRBJ2-7; perhaps TRBD2 as D (5 bases). There are 12 residues in the CDR3. Germline CDR1 is SQVTM and CDR2 is ANQGSEA.

This clonotype was counted only a few times. The chain links TRBV5-1 to TRBJ1-6, with D maybe TRBD1 (5 bases). The V gene's germline CDR1 is SGHRS and CDR2 YFSETQ. CDR3 length: 14 amino acids. The V end was cut by 2 bases, the J end by 5 bases, with 8 bases between. This CDR3 reads CASSFGGDNSPLHF. The DNA for the CDR3 is TGCGCCAGCAGCTTCGGGGGTGATAATTCACCCCTCCACTTT.

Of note for this clonotype: One end of the junction fails to match germline, which may point to a read error. The chain recombines TRBV20-1 with TRBJ2-7; TRBD2 aligns across 8 bases. The CDR3 is 14 amino acids. Germline CDR1 DFQATT, CDR2 SNEGSKA (reference sequence). DNA for the CDR3: TGCAGTGCTAGAGCCAGCGGGAGACTCAACGAGCGGTACTTC. Residues: CSARASGRLNERYF.

This clonotype appeared many times. The chain is built from TRBV5-1 and TRBJ2-5, with 8 bases aligning to TRBD2. V trimming: 1 base; J trimming: 5 bases; junction bases outside the gene matches: 10. The V gene's germline CDR1 is SGHRS and CDR2 YFSETQ. The CDR3 loop spans 16 amino acids. The CDR3 sequence: CASSLSRGGRTETQYF. Written as DNA, the CDR3 is TGCGCCAGCAGCTTGTCACGGGGGGGCCGGACTGAGACCCAGTACTTC.

This clonotype appeared many times. The chain recombines TRBV5-1 with TRBJ2-1; TRBD1 agrees at 9 bases. V trimming: 2 bases; J trimming: 9 bases; junction bases outside the gene matches: 6. Germline-derived CDR1 and CDR2 are SGHRS and YFSETQ. The CDR3 contains 14 residues. The DNA of the CDR3 is TGCGCCAGCAGCTTACCGGGACAGGGTGGTGAGCAGTTCTTC. Amino acid sequence: CASSLPGQGGEQFF.

This rearrangement joins TRBV7-3 to TRBJ2-7; no definite D call. Trimming pared 0 bases from V and 4 bases from J, leaving 10 bases between. The germline gives CDR1 SGHTA, CDR2 FQGTGA. This CDR3 has 14 amino acids. In nucleotides, the CDR3 is TGTGCCAGCAGCTTAACCCAGGCATCGTACGAGCAGTACTTC. Translating gives CASSLTQASYEQYF.

This clonotype was found once. DNA of the CDR3: TGCGCCAGCAGCTTGACAGGACAGTGGGATGAGGGCACTGAAGCTTTCTTT. It yields the protein CASSLTGQWDEGTEAFF. The rearrangement joins TRBV5-1 to TRBJ1-1; D may be TRBD1 (6 bases). The CDR3 contains 17 residues. V dropped 1 base and J dropped 4 bases, with 20 bases sitting between them. Per germline, CDR1 SGHRS and CDR2 YFSETQ.

Details on this clonotype: A read error may be the cause here, since a much bigger clone is one base away. The chain links TRBV20-1 to TRBJ1-6; D may be TRBD1 (5 bases). The CDR3 is 13 amino acids. Germline V gene data show CDR1 as DFQATT and CDR2 as SNEGSKA (reference sequence). Deletions cut 4 bases from V and 9 bases from J, with 13 bases between. The CDR3, as DNA: TGCAGTGCTAAAAAGGGGAGCAGTTCACCCCTCCACTTT. Protein product: CSAKKGSSSPLHF.

By share of the sample, this clonotype is medium-sized. The chain carries TRBV7-9 and TRBJ1-4; no reliable D call. Germline CDR1 SEHNR, CDR2 FQNEAQ (reference sequence). The CDR3 length is 14 residues. Trimming left V 0 bases short and J 5 bases short, with 7 bases between. CDR3 bases: TGTGCCAGCAGCTTAGCAGGGCAAAATGAAAAACTGTTTTTT. The encoded protein is CASSLAGQNEKLFF.

This clonotype was counted many times. J is TRBJ1-5 and V is TRBV4-1, with D uncertain. V lost 2 bases and J 0 bases, leaving 11 bases between the germline ends. Germline-derived CDR1 and CDR2 are MGHRA and YSYEKL. CDR3 length: 16 amino acids. The CDR3 sequence is CASSQKGGNSNQPQHF. The DNA for the CDR3 is TGCGCCAGCAGCCAAAAGGGAGGGAATAGCAATCAGCCCCAGCATTTT.

This clonotype was detected only a few times. The rearrangement uses TRBV4-3 and TRBJ1-4; D perhaps matches TRBD1 (5 bases). Trimming took off 0 bases at V and 5 bases at J, with 13 bases between the two ends. Looked up from germline, CDR1 is LGHNA and CDR2 is YSLEER. This CDR3 region has 16 residues. The CDR3 protein is CASSQDQGANNEKLFF. As DNA, the CDR3 is TGCGCCAGCAGCCAAGATCAAGGGGCCAACAATGAAAAACTGTTTTTT.

This clonotype appeared many times. The chain has TRBV7-9 and TRBJ2-1, with D perhaps matching TRBD2 (6 bases). The germline gives CDR1 SEHNR, CDR2 FQNEAQ (reference sequence). The CDR3 covers 18 residues. Trimming pared 2 bases from V and 0 bases from J, leaving 17 bases between. The CDR3 is CASSLKPRLASSYNEQFF. The DNA for the CDR3 is TGTGCCAGCAGCTTAAAACCGCGGCTAGCGAGCTCCTACAATGAGCAGTTCTTC. Filled out from reference TRBV7-9 and TRBJ2-1, the complete variable domain reads DTGVSQNPRHKITKRGQNVTFRCDPISEHNRLYWYRQTLGQGPEFLTYFQNEAQLEKSRLLSDRFSAERPKGSFSTLEIQRTEQGDSAMYLCASSLKPRLASSYNEQFFGPGTRLTVL.

This clonotype turned up a few times. This chain links TRBV5-1 with TRBJ2-3; the D gene is possibly TRBD2 (5 bases). Germline CDR1 SGHRS, CDR2 YFSETQ. V lost 0 bases, J lost 1 base, and 12 bases lay in between. The CDR3 has 16 amino acids. The DNA for the CDR3 is TGCGCCAGCAGCTTGGGGGGTAATAGCGGCACAGATACGCAGTATTTT. It specifies CASSLGGNSGTDTQYF.

This clonotype has ten or more counts. The chain has TRBV20-1 and TRBJ2-7, with 8 positions matching TRBD2. The V segment lost 3 bases and the J segment 2 bases; nucleotides outside the gene matches: 9. From germline, CDR1 is DFQATT and CDR2 SNEGSKA (reference sequence). The length of the CDR3 is 15 residues. CDR3 nucleotides: TGCAGTGCTAGGAAACCGGGACTAGGGGCCTACGAGCAGTACTTC. This encodes CSARKPGLGAYEQYF.

This rearrangement joins TRBV27 to TRBJ1-2; D ambiguous. V lost 6 bases and J lost 3, with 5 bases in between. This CDR3 has 11 residues. Germline loops: CDR1 MNHEY, CDR2 SMNVEV (reference sequence). CDR3: CASRDDYGYTF. CDR3 sequence (DNA): TGTGCCAGCAGGGACGACTATGGCTACACCTTC.

This clonotype has a handful of counts. This sequence joins TRBV7-6 and TRBJ2-3; 7 nucleotides agree with TRBD1. Trimming cost V 5 bases and J 3 bases; bases outside gene matches: 5. CDR1 SGHVS and CDR2 FNYEAQ come from the germline V gene. CDR3 length: 14 amino acids. The CDR3 DNA reads as TGTGCCAGCAGCCTCCGACAGGGAACAGATACGCAGTATTTT. This encodes CASSLRQGTDTQYF.

This clonotype was observed a few times. The gene calls are TRBV7-3 and TRBJ2-1, with 9 bases lining up with TRBD2. The CDR3 is made up of 15 amino acids. Unmatched junction bases numbered 6, after V lost 5 bases and J lost 4 bases. The germline V gene has CDR1 SGHTA and CDR2 FQGTGA. For the CDR3, the DNA is TGTGCCAGCAGCCCCCTCGCGGGAGGGTACAATGAGCAGTTCTTC. Translating gives CASSPLAGGYNEQFF.

J is TRBJ1-1 and V is TRBV12-3 or TRBV12-4; no clear D gene. V dropped 5 bases and J dropped 1 base, with 8 bases sitting between them. The CDR3 has 13 residues. CDR3 in amino acids: CASSKSKNTEAFF. DNA of the CDR3: TGTGCCAGCAGTAAGTCAAAGAACACTGAAGCTTTCTTT.

In its sample, this clonotype was seen a few times. This could be a read error, since a much larger clone is one nucleotide away. The chain combines TRBV6-2 or TRBV6-3 with TRBJ2-5; tentatively, D is TRBD1 or TRBD2 (5 bases each). Germline CDR1 and CDR2: MNHEY and SVGEGT. This CDR3 has 14 residues. The CDR3 region has the DNA TGTGCCAGCAATAAATGGGACGGACAAGAGACCCTGTACTTC. It translates to CASNKWDGQETLYF.

This clonotype was seen many times. The V call is TRBV5-1, the J call TRBJ2-1; the match to TRBD2 covers 12 bases. In germline, CDR1 is SGHRS, CDR2 YFSETQ. This CDR3 contains 16 residues. J gave up 10 bases and V 1 base, and 9 bases lay outside the gene matches. DNA of the CDR3: TGCGCCAGCAGCTTGTCGCTAGCGGGAGGGCCACGGGAGCAGTTCTTC. Protein product: CASSLSLAGGPREQFF.